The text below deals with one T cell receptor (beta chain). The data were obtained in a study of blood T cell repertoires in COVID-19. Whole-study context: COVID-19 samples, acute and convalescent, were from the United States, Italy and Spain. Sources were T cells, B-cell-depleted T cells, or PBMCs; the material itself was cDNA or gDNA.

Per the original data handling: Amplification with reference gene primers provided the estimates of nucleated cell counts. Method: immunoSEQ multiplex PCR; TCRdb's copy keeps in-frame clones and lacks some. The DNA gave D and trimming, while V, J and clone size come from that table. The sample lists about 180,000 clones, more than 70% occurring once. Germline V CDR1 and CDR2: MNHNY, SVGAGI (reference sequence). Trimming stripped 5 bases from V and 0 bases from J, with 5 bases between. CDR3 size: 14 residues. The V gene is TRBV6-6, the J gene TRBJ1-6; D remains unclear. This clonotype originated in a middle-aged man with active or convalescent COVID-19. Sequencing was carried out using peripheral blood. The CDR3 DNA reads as TGTGCCAGCAGTAGCCACTCCTATAATTCACCCCTCCACTTT. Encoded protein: CASSSHSYNSPLHF.